The table lists the clone carrying this T cell receptor (beta chain) with a few counts. This record comes from a study of T cells after yellow fever vaccination. Trimming left V 6 bases short and J 3 bases short, with 11 bases between. CDR1 SEHNR and CDR2 FQNEAQ come from the germline V gene (reference sequence). The CDR3 runs 13 residues. TCRdb passed the 5' RACE reads through MiXCR, listing each CDR3 protein once. In the table there are 620,000 or so distinct CDR3 sequences, roughly 17% of which are singletons. Sequencing used PBMCs, obtained 5 days after the first yellow fever vaccination. The chain joins TRBV7-9 to TRBJ1-2; D not certain. The sequence came from a man aged 18 to 29 who received the YFV17D yellow fever vaccine. The CDR3 DNA reads as TGTGCCAGCAGGTCCGACAAGGACTATGGCTACACCTTC. Translation gives CASRSDKDYGYTF.